Listed below are T cell receptor beta chains from one sample, sequenced in a study of cytomegalovirus exposure and HLA in healthy donors. Clones were read by immunoSEQ multiplex PCR, and TCRdb kept only the in-frame ones, dropping some. The top ten hold roughly 1.5% of the sample, which has 150,000 to 200,000 clones, 76% seen once. Sequencing was performed on PBMCs. These receptors originate from a man younger than 35 in good health and CMV-seronegative. CDR3s include the opening cysteine and the closing phenylalanine or tryptophan. The D gene is left open where the match is weak. A clone size is listed for some rows: how often the clone was seen (once, few, many), or a class if it is expanded.

.	TRBV7-6	.	TRBJ1-1	TGTGCCAGCAGCCCCGGACAAAAAAACACTGAAGCTTTCTTT	CASSPGQKNTEAFF
.	TRBV9	TRBD1	TRBJ2-1	TGTGCCAGCAGCGTAGAGGGACAGGGGAACGATGAGCAGTTCTTC	CASSVEGQGNDEQFF
.	TRBV30	TRBD1	TRBJ1-6	TGTGCCTGGGACAGGGCCAATTCACCCCTCCACTTT	CAWDRANSPLHF
few	TRBV30	.	TRBJ2-1	TGTGCCGCGGGCAGGCAGCCGAGCTCCTACAATGAGCAGTTCTTC	CAAGRQPSSYNEQFF
once	TRBV7-9	TRBD1	TRBJ1-4	TGTGCCAGCAGCACAACCGGGACAGGACTACATGAAAAACTGTTTTTT	CASSTTGTGLHEKLFF
.	TRBV27	.	TRBJ1-1	TGTGCCAGCAGTGAGGGGGGGGGCACTGAAGCTTTCTTT	CASSEGGGTEAFF
.	TRBV5-4	TRBD2	TRBJ2-1	TGTGCCAGCAGCTCCCTAATACTTAGCGGGGGGCCGGTTGAGCAGTTCTTC	CASSSLILSGGPVEQFF
.	TRBV7-8	.	TRBJ1-1	TGTGCCAGCAGCGCCCGGTTCCCCCAGGGTGAAGCTTTCTTT	CASSARFPQGEAFF
.	TRBV9	TRBD2	TRBJ2-1	TGTGCCAGCAGCGTAGAAGTGGGACTAGCGGGGGGTGAGCAGTTCTTC	CASSVEVGLAGGEQFF
.	TRBV2	TRBD2	TRBJ2-1	TGTGCCAGCATCTGGCTAGCGGGGGGGAATGAGCAGTTCTTC	CASIWLAGGNEQFF
medium-sized	TRBV7-8	TRBD2	TRBJ2-2	TGTGCCAGCAGCTTAGCAGGCGGGGGGGCCCCCGGGGAGCTGTTTTTT	CASSLAGGGAPGELFF
few	TRBV2	TRBD2	TRBJ2-3	TGTGCCAGCAAAAGTAGCGGGGAGGATACGCAGTATTTT	CASKSSGEDTQYF
once	TRBV13	.	TRBJ1-6	TGTGCCAGCAGCTTAGGTGGGGGGGCCTATAATTCACCCCTCCACTTT	CASSLGGGAYNSPLHF
.	TRBV2	.	TRBJ1-4	TGTGCCAGCACCGCGGTGGCTAATGAAAAACTGTTTTTT	CASTAVANEKLFF
.	TRBV2	TRBD1	TRBJ1-4	TGTGCCAGCAGTGAAGGACAGGGTTGGAATGAAAAACTGTTTTTT	CASSEGQGWNEKLFF
.	TRBV6-5	TRBD2	TRBJ2-7	TGTGCCAGCCGGACTAGCGGAGCCTACGAGCAGTACTTC	CASRTSGAYEQYF
.	TRBV5-1	TRBD1	TRBJ1-1	TGCGCCAGCAGCGTGGGACAGGGGGCAACTGAAGCTTTCTTT	CASSVGQGATEAFF
.	TRBV7-8	TRBD1	TRBJ1-3	TGTGCCAGCAGCCTACCGGGGACAGCTGGAAACACCATATATTTT	CASSLPGTAGNTIYF
.	TRBV5-6	TRBD2	TRBJ2-1	TGTGCCAGCAGCAGTCTAGCGGGGAGGCATGAGCAGTTCTTC	CASSSLAGRHEQFF
.	TRBV27	.	TRBJ2-3	TGTGCCAGCCGCAGGGGCCGCTTTCCAGATACGCAGTATTTT	CASRRGRFPDTQYF
.	TRBV15	.	TRBJ2-3	TGTGCCACCAGAACTTCAGGGTCAGATACGCAGTATTTT	CATRTSGSDTQYF
.	TRBV11-2	.	TRBJ2-7	TGTGCCAGCAGCTTAGGGGACATCTTACAGCAGTACTTC	CASSLGDILQQYF
.	TRBV2	.	TRBJ2-7	TGTGCCAGCAGTTGGGGGGTGGGAGAGCAGTACTTC	CASSWGVGEQYF
.	TRBV12-2	.	TRBJ2-5	TGTGCAAGTCGCTTAGTAGTCGGGGGGGACCGTTCCGAAGAGACCCAGTACTTC	CASRLVVGGDRSEETQYF
few	TRBV27	TRBD1	TRBJ2-2	TGTGCCAGCAGTTTAGGGGACAGGGGTTTCACCGGGGAGCTGTTTTTT	CASSLGDRGFTGELFF
.	TRBV5-4	TRBD2	TRBJ2-1	TGTGCCAGCAGCTTAGCGGGGGTCAACTACAATGAGCAGTTCTTC	CASSLAGVNYNEQFF
.	TRBV11-2	TRBD2	TRBJ2-7	TGTGCCAGCAGCCGGGGGGAGGGCCGTGAGCAGTACTTC	CASSRGEGREQYF
.	TRBV28	TRBD1	TRBJ2-7	TGTGCCAGCAGTCTCACCGGGACAGGGGACGAGCAGTACTTC	CASSLTGTGDEQYF
.	TRBV6-5	.	TRBJ1-2	TGTGCCAGCAGCCCGACGGGATCAAACTATGGCTACACCTTC	CASSPTGSNYGYTF
.	TRBV6-5	.	TRBJ1-1	TGTGCCAGCAGTATCTCGAGGGGGGGCACTGAAGCTTTCTTT	CASSISRGGTEAFF
.	TRBV28	.	TRBJ1-2	TGTGCCAGCAGTTTACTCCTTAGGGTCCGAGGGGGCTACACCTTC	CASSLLLRVRGGYTF
.	TRBV5-6	.	TRBJ2-5	TGTGCCAGCAGCGTGGAGGGGAGGGGGGAGACCCAGTACTTC	CASSVEGRGETQYF
.	TRBV6-5	TRBD2	TRBJ2-7	TGTGCCAGCAGGTCCGGGACTAGCGGTTCGTACGAGCAGTACTTC	CASRSGTSGSYEQYF
.	TRBV6-1	TRBD2	TRBJ2-1	TGTGCCAGCAGTCCGTGGACTAGCGGGAGGAATGAGCAGTTCTTC	CASSPWTSGRNEQFF
.	TRBV19	TRBD1	TRBJ1-5	TGTGCCAGTAGTTACTCCGGGACAGGCAATCAGCCCCAGCATTTT	CASSYSGTGNQPQHF
.	TRBV28	TRBD2	TRBJ2-2	TGTGCCAGCAGTTCCCTGGGACTAGCGGGCGGGGAGCTGTTTTTT	CASSSLGLAGGELFF
.	TRBV19	TRBD1	TRBJ1-1	TGTGCCAGTAGTGTTCCCAGGGGGGCCGGGAACACTGAAGCTTTCTTT	CASSVPRGAGNTEAFF
.	TRBV6-1	TRBD2	TRBJ2-7	TGTGCCAGCGGGGGGGTCGTGGGCTGGTCCTACGAGCAGTACTTC	CASGGVVGWSYEQYF
once	TRBV4-1	.	TRBJ2-6	TGCGCCAGCAGCCAACTAACAGGGTATGGGGCCAACGTCCTGACTTTC	CASSQLTGYGANVLTF
.	TRBV7-8	.	TRBJ2-1	TGTGCCAGCAGTCCCAGGGTCCCTGAGCAGTTCTTC	CASSPRVPEQFF
.	TRBV9	.	TRBJ2-5	TGTGCCAGCAGCGTAGGAGGTGGGCGGGGGCTCCAAGAGACCCAGTACTTC	CASSVGGGRGLQETQYF
few	TRBV4-1	.	TRBJ2-7	TGCGCCAGCAGCCAAGGCCTGGCTAGCTACTCCTACGAGCAGTACTTC	CASSQGLASYSYEQYF
.	TRBV5-1	TRBD2	TRBJ2-3	TGCGCCTCAGGGCGGGGGGCAAGCACAGATACGCAGTATTTT	CASGRGASTDTQYF
.	TRBV18	TRBD2	TRBJ2-6	TGTGCCAGCTCACCGTTAGCGGGAGCGGTGAGGGGGGCCAACGTCCTGACTTTC	CASSPLAGAVRGANVLTF
once	TRBV27	.	TRBJ2-3	TGTGCCAGCAGTTTTGGTGGGGCGGGCACAGATACGCAGTATTTT	CASSFGGAGTDTQYF
.	TRBV6-5	.	TRBJ2-3	TGTGCCAGCAGTTTTCGGACTAGCACAGATACGCAGTATTTT	CASSFRTSTDTQYF
.	TRBV7-2	TRBD1	TRBJ1-1	TGTGCCAGCAGCCCGAACCCGGGACAGGGGATGTTTGCTTTCTTT	CASSPNPGQGMFAFF
.	TRBV6-1	.	TRBJ1-5	TGTGCCACCAAGGGAGATCCCTATGGCAATCAGCCCCAGCATTTT	CATKGDPYGNQPQHF